This T cell receptor beta chain derives from a study of CD8+CD57+ T cells in acquired aplastic anemia (dated 2018 in TCRdb). About the study as a whole: On average, sorted CD4+ and CD8+ cells yielded around 3.4 ug of extracted DNA, with a range of about 0.18 to 27.4 ug. CD8+CD57+ expansion was defined as frequency above the mean frequency observed in healthy subjects.

Genomic DNA was used as template for profiling of TCR beta VDJ combinations and CDR3 sequences. An Illumina HiSeq 2000 was the platform used for TCR repertoire sequencing. The paper's data handling went like this. Repertoires were assessed using TRBV/TRBJ rearrangement plots, CDR3 size and DJ length profiles, and Simpson's diversity index. The most abundant DNA sequence in the deep sequencing data was defined as the immunodominant clone. CDR3 amino acid sequences were checked for sharing between subjects and were compared against published repertoires and the VDJdb database. The raw public data were reprocessed by TCRdb itself: fastp quality trimming at Q25, MiXCR clonotype calling, in-frame beta chains only. Here each entry gathers all rows of one CDR3 protein and keeps the most common genes and DNA. TCRdb assigned the V and J calls; the authors' analysis was not used. The sample yields roughly 150,000 distinct CDR3 sequences; around half were counted once. Approximately 3% of the sample comes from the top ten.

Remarks on this clonotype: Its antigen is unknown. The input lacks base qualities; no much larger clone sits a single base away.

Flow cytometry had shown CD8+CD57+ cell expansion in the patients selected for sequencing. Every patient had a diagnosis of severe acquired aplastic anemia based on International Study of Aplastic Anemia and Agranulocytosis and Camitta criteria. No therapy had been received by the patients at the time of blood sampling. In this study, sorted CD4+ and CD8+ T cells from the blood of healthy subjects and of severe aplastic anemia patients had their TCR repertoires deep-sequenced. Patients were enrolled in the USA under clinicaltrials.gov protocols 00001620, 01623167, 00001397, 00071045, 00081523 and 00961064. Ficoll-Paque density gradient centrifugation was used to isolate peripheral blood mononuclear cells. Before DNA was extracted, CD4+ and CD8+ T cells were sorted using either FACS or magnetic beads. What the research found in general, with its limitations: Twenty-nine CD8+ CDR3 sequences were found in both patients and controls but appeared to be highly expressed in patients and within the immunodominant clones of the patients. No significant difference in CD8+ Simpson's diversity was found between patients and healthy controls (P=0.060).

Deletion took 1 base off V and 5 bases off J, with a span of 14 bases between the germline ends. The CDR3 covers 15 residues, taking in both the cysteine and the phenylalanine. Only CDR3 DNA remains: 45 bases, in frame from the first base. CDR1 and CDR2 were assigned from the germline V gene (reference sequence) as SEHNR and FQNEAQ. The receptor comes from a human donor with aplastic anemia. The sequence is built from TRBV7-9 and TRBJ2-5; TRBD2 is perhaps the D gene, given 5 matching bases. The sample was sorted CD4+, CD8+, or CD8+CD57+ T cells (not recorded which) from PBMCs. The CDR3 corresponds to CASSLERGFWETQYF. The nucleotide sequence reads TGTGCCAGCAGCTTAGAACGAGGGTTTTGGGAGACCCAGTACTTC.